This TCR beta chain stems from a study of cytomegalovirus exposure and HLA in healthy donors. Broader study findings: By HLA locus, TCR association rates varied in a later analysis, with DRB1 showing the most and HLA-C the fewest.

PCR primers comprised 60 Vbeta and 13 Jbeta primers. Assay used: immunoSEQ multiplex PCR; TCRdb lists only in-frame clones, some missing. Here the sample spans some 120,000 clones, 60% to 80% being singletons. Of note for this clone: Antigen unknown.

CDR1 and CDR2 from the germline V gene are SGHRS and YFSETQ. The trim removed 3 bases at V and 0 bases at J, leaving 6 bases unmatched. The CDR3 loop spans 15 amino acids. The clonotype originates from a man aged 50-59 years in good health and CMV-seronegative. The sample comprised PBMCs. This sequence joins TRBV5-1 and TRBJ2-7; 7 nucleotides align to TRBD1. The CDR3 DNA sequence: TGCGCCAGCAGCTCATCAGGGGGTTCCTCCTACGAGCAGTACTTC. This translates into CASSSSGGSSYEQYF.